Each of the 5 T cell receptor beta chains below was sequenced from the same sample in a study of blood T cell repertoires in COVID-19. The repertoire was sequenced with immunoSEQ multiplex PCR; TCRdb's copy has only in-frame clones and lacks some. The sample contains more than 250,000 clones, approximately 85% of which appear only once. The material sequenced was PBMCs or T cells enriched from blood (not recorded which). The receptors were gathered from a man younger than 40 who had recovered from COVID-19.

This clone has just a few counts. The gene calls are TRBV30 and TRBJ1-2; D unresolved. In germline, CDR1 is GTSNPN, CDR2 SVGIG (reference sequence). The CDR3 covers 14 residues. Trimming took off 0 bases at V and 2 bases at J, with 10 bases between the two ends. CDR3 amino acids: CAWSVFGQNYGYTF. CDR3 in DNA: TGTGCCTGGAGTGTATTTGGGCAGAACTATGGCTACACCTTC.

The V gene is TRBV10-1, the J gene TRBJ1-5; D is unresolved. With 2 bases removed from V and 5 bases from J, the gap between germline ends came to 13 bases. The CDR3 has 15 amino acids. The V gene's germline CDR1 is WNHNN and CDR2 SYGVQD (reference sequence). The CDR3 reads CASSEPGREYQPQHF. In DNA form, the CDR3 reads TGCGCCAGCAGTGAGCCCGGACGGGAGTATCAGCCCCAGCATTTT.

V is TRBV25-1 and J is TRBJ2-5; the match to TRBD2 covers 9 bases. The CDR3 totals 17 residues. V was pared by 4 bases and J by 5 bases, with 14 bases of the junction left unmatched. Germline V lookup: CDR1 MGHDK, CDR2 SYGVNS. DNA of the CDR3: TGTGCCAGCAGTGCGCGACGCAGCGGGGGGAAGGGGGAGACCCAGTACTTC. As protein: CASSARRSGGKGETQYF.

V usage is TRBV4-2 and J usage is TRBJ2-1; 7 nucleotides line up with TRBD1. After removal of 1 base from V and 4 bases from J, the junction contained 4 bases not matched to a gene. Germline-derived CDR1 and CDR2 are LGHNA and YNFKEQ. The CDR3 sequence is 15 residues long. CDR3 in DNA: TGTGCCAGCAGCCAAGTCGGGACAGTTTACAATGAGCAGTTCTTC. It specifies CASSQVGTVYNEQFF.

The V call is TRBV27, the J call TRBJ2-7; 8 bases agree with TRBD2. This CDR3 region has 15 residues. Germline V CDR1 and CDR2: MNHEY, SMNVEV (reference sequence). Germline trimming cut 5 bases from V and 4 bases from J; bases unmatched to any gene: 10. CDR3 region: CASSPLRTSRYEQYF. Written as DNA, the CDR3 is TGTGCCAGCAGTCCCCTCAGGACTAGCAGGTACGAGCAGTACTTC.